These T cell receptor beta chains were read from a single sample in a study of cytomegalovirus exposure and HLA in healthy donors. Here immunoSEQ multiplex PCR was the method, and the copy in TCRdb shows in-frame clones only, minus some. The sample shows about 120,000 clones, 60% to 85% of them seen only once. Sample: PBMCs. The source is a woman in her thirties or forties in good health and CMV-seropositive. Each CDR3 is given with its conserved first and last residue. The D gene is left open where the match is weak. Clone size is shown for a subset of rows, as once, few, many or a class of expanded clone.

>NA|TRBJ2-2|TRBV7-6|NA
TGTGCCAGCAGCATCCAAGGGGGCACCGGGGAGCTGTTTTTT
CASSIQGGTGELFF
>NA|TRBJ2-3|TRBV1|few
TGCACCAGCAGCCAAGATTTGGGGCTAGCGGAGATTCCCCAAGCGCGCACAGATACGCAGTATTTT
CTSSQDLGLAEIPQARTDTQYF
>TRBD1|TRBJ2-3|TRBV11-2|NA
TGTGCCAGCAGCTCAGGGGGAGATACGCAGTATTTT
CASSSGGDTQYF
>TRBD1|TRBJ2-7|TRBV27|NA
TGTGCCAGCAGTGCTCCGGGACAGGGGGCGGGGGAGCAGTACTTC
CASSAPGQGAGEQYF
>NA|TRBJ1-2|TRBV30|NA
TGTGCCTGGAGCGACAGCTCTAACTATGGCTACACCTTC
CAWSDSSNYGYTF
>TRBD1|TRBJ1-1|TRBV11-2|NA
TGTGCCAGCAGCCCGGGACAGGCCAACACTGAAGCTTTCTTT
CASSPGQANTEAFF
>TRBD2|TRBJ2-7|TRBV6-5|once
TGTGCCAGCAGTTTATGGACTAGCGCGATATCCTACGAGCAGTACTTC
CASSLWTSAISYEQYF
>NA|TRBJ1-3|TRBV4-1|NA
TGCGCCAGCAGCCAAGATGACAGGGGAAACACCATATATTTT
CASSQDDRGNTIYF
>TRBD1|TRBJ1-2|TRBV6-1|NA
TGTGCCAGCAGTGTGGACAGGGAAGGTGGCTACACCTTC
CASSVDREGGYTF
>TRBD2|TRBJ2-5|TRBV19|once
TGTGCCAGTAGTAGCGGGGGGGCCTCCGGGGAGACCCAGTACTTC
CASSSGGASGETQYF
>NA|TRBJ1-1|TRBV7-8|NA
TGTGCCAGCAGCTTATGGGGGGGGGTGAGCACTGAAGCTTTCTTT
CASSLWGGVSTEAFF
>TRBD2|TRBJ2-2|TRBV5-6|NA
TGTGCCAGCAGTCCTAGCGGGTCGACGAACACCGGGGAGCTGTTTTTT
CASSPSGSTNTGELFF